This T cell receptor beta chain was recorded in a study of cytomegalovirus exposure and HLA in healthy donors. This clone was found a few times. Antigen specificity is unknown. Study-wide points: CMV serostatus was the only immune exposure information that was available. One cluster of highly shared sequence variants probably arose as a sequencing artifact. Cytomegalovirus-associated TCR beta chains were listed, numbering some 170.

It was with 60 Vbeta and 13 Jbeta primers that the PCR ran. Original handling: Unique TCR beta chains numbered 80 million to 95 million in a later analysis, with around 10 million shared. TCRdb's table, derived via immunoSEQ multiplex PCR, lists solely in-frame clones and lacks some. The DNA was the basis for D and trimming; V, J and clone size are from that table. The table shows about 170,000 clones, with roughly 84% occurring only once. The CDR3 spans 15 residues. V was pared by 1 base and J by 0 bases, with 7 bases between. Germline values: CDR1 MGHRA, CDR2 YSYEKL. The clonotype originates from a boy aged 2 to 10 in good health and CMV-seronegative. Sequences were obtained from PBMCs. The chain carries TRBV4-1 and TRBJ1-5; D uncertain. CDR3 sequence reads: CASSQGVHSNQPQHF. Written as DNA, the CDR3 is TGCGCCAGCAGCCAAGGCGTCCATAGCAATCAGCCCCAGCATTTT.